These 22 T cell receptor beta chains were all obtained from the same sample, sequenced in a study of Ad26.COV2.S vaccination and SARS-CoV-2 variants. Data came from immunoSEQ multiplex PCR; TCRdb stores just in-frame clones and leaves some out. Of hundreds of thousands of clones listed, 75% to 95% are singletons. Described treatment: 15 to 20 received Ad26.COV2.S at low or high dose, single or two shots; several received placebo; per-sample allocation not given. Collection of the samples took place on day 63 after the first injection of vaccine or placebo. Source: peripheral blood, taken in a trial of Ad26.COV2.S vaccine versus placebo. These receptors were taken from a person aged 18-60 years who received the Ad26.COV2.S COVID-19 vaccine or a placebo.

The chain recombines TRBV19 with TRBJ2-3, with a possible D match to TRBD1 (6 bases). This CDR3 has 17 residues. Trimming pared 2 bases from V and 2 bases from J, leaving 17 bases between. Germline lookup yields CDR1 LNHDA and CDR2 SQIVND (reference sequence). CDR3 residues: CASSIYPGQKTTDTQYF. The CDR3 DNA is TGTGCCAGTAGTATATACCCCGGACAGAAGACCACAGATACGCAGTATTTT.

The CDR3 region has the DNA TGTGCCAGCAGCCAGAGACAGGGGGCCGGGAACAGGTTAAACACTGAAGCTTTCTTT. Residues: CASSQRQGAGNRLNTEAFF. This chain links TRBV16 with TRBJ1-1, with 10 bases matching TRBD1. The V gene's germline CDR1 is KGHSY and CDR2 FQNENV. This CDR3 spans 19 amino acids. Trimming cost V 3 bases and J 2 bases; bases outside gene matches: 15.

The V and J genes are TRBV7-9 and TRBJ2-1; the D is unclear. Trimming stripped 3 bases from V and 0 bases from J, with 12 bases between. The CDR3 runs 16 residues. Germline lookup yields CDR1 SEHNR and CDR2 FQNEAQ (reference sequence). The CDR3 nucleotides are TGTGCCAGCAGCTTTGGCGCGATTAGCTCCTACAATGAGCAGTTCTTC. This codes for CASSFGAISSYNEQFF.

The chain recombines TRBV12-5 with TRBJ2-2; no reliable D call. V lost 2 bases, J lost 4 bases, and 5 bases lay in between. Per the germline V gene, CDR1 is LGHNT and CDR2 is FRNRAP. The CDR3 is 13 residues long. As DNA, the CDR3 is TGTGCTAGTGGTTTGTATAGCACCGGGGAGCTGTTTTTT. Translating it yields CASGLYSTGELFF.

This chain links TRBV19 with TRBJ1-5, with D possibly matching TRBD1 (5 bases). Trimming took off 7 bases at V and 4 bases at J, with 17 bases between the two ends. The CDR3 totals 15 residues. Germline CDR1 LNHDA, CDR2 SQIVND (reference sequence). This CDR3 is CASTYGPGINQPQHF. In DNA form, the CDR3 reads TGTGCCAGTACCTATGGTCCAGGGATAAATCAGCCCCAGCATTTT.

CDR3 amino acids: CASSLGGAGGPDTQYF. For the CDR3, the DNA is TGCGCCAGCAGCTTGGGAGGGGCGGGAGGACCAGATACGCAGTATTTT. The chain couples TRBV5-1 to TRBJ2-3; TRBD2 matches 8 bases. V gave up 0 bases and J gave up 4 bases; unmatched junction bases: 7. CDR3 length: 16 amino acids. The germline gives CDR1 SGHRS, CDR2 YFSETQ.

Regarding this clone: This sample also contains other DNA sequences that code for the same CDR3. The CDR3 loop reads CASSLGEGNQPQHF. CDR3 coding DNA: TGTGCCAGCAGCTTAGGGGAGGGCAATCAGCCCCAGCATTTT. The gene calls are TRBV7-9 and TRBJ1-5; no reliable D call. The CDR3 is 14 amino acids. Germline CDR1 reads SEHNR; CDR2 reads FQNEAQ (reference sequence). V gave up 1 base and J gave up 2 bases, with 6 bases separating them.

V gene TRBV27 combines with J gene TRBJ2-2; D is unclear. CDR1 is MNHEY and CDR2 is SMNVEV in the germline V gene (reference sequence). CDR3 size: 14 residues. V lost 2 bases, J lost 7 bases, and 11 bases lay in between. For the CDR3, the DNA is TGTGCCAGCAGTTTAGGACGATTGGGCGGGGAGCTGTTTTTT. It encodes CASSLGRLGGELFF.

The chain joins TRBV4-1 to TRBJ2-1, with 10 bases identical to TRBD2. Germline CDR1 MGHRA, CDR2 YSYEKL. The V segment lost 0 bases and the J segment 4 bases; nucleotides outside the gene matches: 12. The CDR3 has 19 amino acids. The chain's CDR3 is CASSQDPRAGGLVYNEQFF. For the CDR3, the DNA is TGCGCCAGCAGCCAAGACCCCCGAGCGGGAGGGCTTGTATACAATGAGCAGTTCTTC.

The chain employs TRBV11-3 and TRBJ2-2; D is uncertain. The CDR3 is made up of 14 amino acids. Germline-derived CDR1 and CDR2 are SGHNT and YENEEA. Trimming shortened V by 3 bases and J by 4 bases, and 9 bases separated the two germline ends. The CDR3 DNA sequence: TGTGCCAGCAGCTTCCAGAGTCGCACCGGGGAGCTGTTTTTT. Translation gives CASSFQSRTGELFF.

V and J are TRBV18 and TRBJ1-4; D unresolved. CDR3 length equals 15 residues. Per germline, CDR1 KGHSH and CDR2 LQKENI. The germline V and J ends were trimmed by 3 bases and 4 bases, with 12 bases remaining between them. The CDR3 reads CASSPSGNINEKLFF. The CDR3 DNA follows: TGTGCCAGCTCACCGTCCGGGAACATTAATGAAAAACTGTTTTTT.

This clone was counted a single time. V gene TRBV3-1 (or the pseudogene TRBV3-2) combines with J gene TRBJ2-7; 11 bases match TRBD2. V lost 0 bases to trimming and J lost 4 bases; unmatched junction nucleotides: 5. Germline CDR1 and CDR2: LGHDT and YNNKEL (reference sequence). The CDR3 consists of 16 residues. CDR3 coding DNA: TGTGCCAGCAGCCAAGATACTAGCGGGAGAGTATACGAGCAGTACTTC. Translating it yields CASSQDTSGRVYEQYF.

The chain employs TRBV5-1 and TRBJ2-7; maybe TRBD2 (6 bases). The CDR3 loop spans 14 amino acids. Trimming removed 1 base from V and 4 bases from J, with 12 bases in between. Germline V CDR1 and CDR2: SGHRS, YFSETQ. Here the CDR3 reads CASSLSGGWYEQYF. The CDR3 bases are TGCGCCAGCAGCTTGAGTGGGGGGTGGTACGAGCAGTACTTC.

The chain links TRBV30 to TRBJ1-6; no clear D gene. Germline V gene data show CDR1 as GTSNPN and CDR2 as SVGIG (reference sequence). V was cut by 2 bases and J by 7 bases, with 15 bases left in between. The CDR3 contains 15 residues. The chain's CDR3 is CAWSRHRADNSPLHF. CDR3 nucleotides: TGTGCCTGGAGTCGCCACCGGGCCGACAATTCACCCCTCCACTTT.

The genes are TRBV29-1 and TRBJ2-7; unclear D gene. Germline V gene lookup returns CDR1 SQVTM and CDR2 ANQGSEA. V was cut by 4 bases and J by 2 bases, with 6 bases left in between. CDR3 length equals 11 residues. CDR3 in amino acids: CSVVEAYEQYF. CDR3 nucleotide sequence: TGCAGCGTTGTAGAGGCCTACGAGCAGTACTTC.

This clone was counted only a few times. The gene calls are TRBV5-1 and TRBJ1-1; unclear D gene. The germline gives CDR1 SGHRS, CDR2 YFSETQ. The CDR3 runs 14 residues. Trimming took off 1 base at V and 1 base at J, with 8 bases between the two ends. The CDR3 DNA reads as TGCGCCAGCAGCTTGTCGAGTGCGAACACTGAAGCTTTCTTT. Translated, it gives CASSLSSANTEAFF.

The chain joins TRBV11-2 to TRBJ2-7, with TRBD2 matching 8 bases. The CDR3 is 13 amino acids. Germline CDR1 and CDR2: SGHAT and FQNNGV. V trimming: 9 bases; J trimming: 5 bases; junction bases outside the gene matches: 9. The CDR3 here is CASRKAGDNEQYF. CDR3 DNA: TGTGCCAGTAGGAAAGCGGGAGACAACGAGCAGTACTTC.

The gene calls are TRBV6-2 or TRBV6-3 and TRBJ2-1, with D tentatively TRBD2 (6 bases). V lost 3 bases, J lost 2 bases, and 14 bases lay in between. The germline V gene has CDR1 MNHEY and CDR2 SVGEGT. The length of the CDR3 is 16 residues. CDR3 DNA sequence: TGTGCCAGCAGTTATCTAAGCGGGCCAACCTACAATGAGCAGTTCTTC. Protein product: CASSYLSGPTYNEQFF.

The chain combines TRBV5-5 with TRBJ1-2; D gene uncertain. Germline CDR1 reads SGHKS; CDR2 reads YYEKEE (reference sequence). Trimming shortened V by 2 bases and J by 3 bases, and 11 bases separated the two germline ends. This CDR3 is built from 14 residues. CDR3 loop: CASSFGSLDYGYTF. CDR3 sequence (DNA): TGTGCCAGCAGCTTCGGGAGTCTCGACTATGGCTACACCTTC.

This clone was seen only a few times. The rearrangement links TRBV11-3 to TRBJ2-1; 9 bases are shared with TRBD2. The ends lost 4 bases at V and 3 bases at J; junction bases unmatched: 7. Germline assignment: CDR1 SGHNT and CDR2 YENEEA. The CDR3 is 16 residues long. CDR3 sequence reads: CASSSLTSGDYNEQFF. The CDR3 bases are TGTGCCAGCAGCTCCTTGACTAGCGGAGACTACAATGAGCAGTTCTTC.

V and J are TRBV10-3 and TRBJ2-7; the D is unclear. The CDR3 totals 15 residues. The V end lost 6 bases, the J end lost 0 bases, and 15 bases lay between the germline ends. Germline V gives CDR1 ENHRY, CDR2 SYGVKD. The CDR3 loop is CAISEDPSYSYEQYF. CDR3 nucleotides: TGTGCCATCAGCGAAGATCCCTCTTACTCCTACGAGCAGTACTTC.

This chain links TRBV6-6 with TRBJ2-2; 10 bases fit TRBD2. Germline assignment: CDR1 MNHNY and CDR2 SVGAGI (reference sequence). J gave up 5 bases and V 0 bases, and 3 bases lay outside the gene matches. This CDR3 has 16 amino acids. CDR3 region: CASSYSPSGSTGELFF. CDR3 in DNA: TGTGCCAGCAGTTACTCGCCTAGCGGGAGTACCGGGGAGCTGTTTTTT.